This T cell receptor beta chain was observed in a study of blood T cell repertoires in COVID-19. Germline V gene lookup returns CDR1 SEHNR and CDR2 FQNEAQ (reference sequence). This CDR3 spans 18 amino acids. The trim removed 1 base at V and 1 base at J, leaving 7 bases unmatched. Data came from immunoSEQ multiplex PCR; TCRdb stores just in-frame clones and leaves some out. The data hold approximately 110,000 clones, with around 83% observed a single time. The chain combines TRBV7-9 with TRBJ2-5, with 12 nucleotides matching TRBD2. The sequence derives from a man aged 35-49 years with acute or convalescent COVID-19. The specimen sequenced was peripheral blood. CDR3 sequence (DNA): TGTGCCAGCAGCTTAGGGCCCCTACTAGCGGGGGGCCAAGAGACCCAGTACTTC. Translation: CASSLGPLLAGGQETQYF.